The source of this TCR beta chain is a study of CD8+ T cells in alopecia areata. This CDR3 contains 13 residues. V was trimmed by 3 bases and J by 4 bases, leaving 7 bases between them. Germline V CDR1 and CDR2: LNHDA, SQIVND (reference sequence). After isolation, RNA underwent reverse transcription to generate cDNA as the sequencing template. Data came from immunoSEQ multiplex PCR; TCRdb stores just in-frame clones and leaves some out. Altogether about 64,000 clones are present, 46% being singletons, with the ten largest covering roughly 21%. The treatment is: oral pan-JAK inhibitor, 5-10 mg twice daily.

This TCR was sampled from a human donor with alopecia areata. Sample: CD8+ T cells sorted from blood, taken at approximately week 36, from a patient treated with tofacitinib. The chain links TRBV19 to TRBJ2-1, with no clear D. CDR3 DNA: TGTGCCAGTAGTATGTGGTCGTACAATGAGCAGTTCTTC. This encodes CASSMWSYNEQFF.